These 23 T cell receptor beta chains share one sample of origin, sequenced in a study of OX40 agonist ivuxolimab in advanced cancers. The table came from immunoSEQ multiplex PCR; TCRdb's copy has only in-frame clones and leaves some out. The sample shows tens of thousands of clones, more than 85% of them seen only once. Sequenced material: CD4+ or CD8+ T cells sorted from blood, taken in a trial of the OX40 agonist ivuxolimab. The receptors were sampled from an adult with an advanced solid tumor such as melanoma, head and neck, liver or kidney cancer.

This chain uses TRBV14 with TRBJ1-1; TRBD1 might be the D (5 bases). V lost 7 bases and J 4 bases, leaving 13 bases between the germline ends. CDR1 and CDR2 (germline): SGHDN, FVKESK. CDR3 length: 13 amino acids. For the CDR3, the DNA is TGTGCCAGCACCCGAAATAGGGGCACTGAAGCTTTCTTT. This gives the protein CASTRNRGTEAFF.

CDR3 loop: CASSPSDRDGYTF. Written as DNA, the CDR3 is TGTGCCAGCAGCCCTTCGGACAGGGACGGCTACACCTTC. The rearrangement links TRBV5-6 to TRBJ1-2; 8 bases align to TRBD1. The CDR3 has 13 amino acids. V was pared by 4 bases and J by 8 bases, with 7 bases of the junction left unmatched. Looked up from germline, CDR1 is SGHDT and CDR2 is YYEEEE.

The V and J genes are TRBV6-1 and TRBJ1-5; D not resolved. This CDR3 has 11 residues. The ends were cut back, 6 bases at V and 4 bases at J, with 4 bases in the middle. CDR1 and CDR2 from the germline V gene are MNHNS and SASEGT. DNA for the CDR3: TGTGCCAGCAGGATTAATCAGCCCCAGCATTTT. It specifies CASRINQPQHF.

V and J are TRBV2 and TRBJ1-1; D is undetermined. The CDR3 has 13 amino acids. V lost 7 bases, J lost 2 bases, and 11 bases lay in between. Germline V CDR1 and CDR2: SNHLY, FYNNEI. CDR3: CASTPWGNTEAFF. CDR3 DNA: TGTGCCAGCACCCCCTGGGGAAACACTGAAGCTTTCTTT.

CDR3 sequence: CASSIPGRGELPLHF. CDR3 DNA: TGTGCCAGCAGCATCCCGGGACGGGGGGAGTTACCCCTCCACTTT. The chain employs TRBV5-5 and TRBJ1-6, with D possibly matching TRBD1 (5 bases). Germline CDR1 SGHKS, CDR2 YYEKEE (reference sequence). V lost 4 bases, J lost 12 bases, and 20 bases lay in between. CDR3 length: 15 residues.

The CDR3 DNA follows: TGTGCCAGCAGCTGGTACGGGTCACCACACTATGGCTACACCTTC. Protein product: CASSWYGSPHYGYTF. The rearrangement uses TRBV5-6 and TRBJ1-2; D is undetermined. V was clipped by 3 bases and J by 3 bases, with 15 bases between them. CDR3 size: 15 residues. CDR1 and CDR2 from the germline V gene are SGHDT and YYEEEE.

The chain links TRBV7-6 to TRBJ1-5; no clear D gene. V lost 1 base, J lost 7 bases, and 14 bases lay in between. Germline-derived CDR1 and CDR2 are SGHVS and FNYEAQ. The CDR3 consists of 15 residues. The CDR3 loop reads CASSLEGKKGQPQHF. Written as DNA, the CDR3 is TGTGCCAGCAGCTTAGAGGGCAAGAAAGGGCAGCCCCAGCATTTT. The variable domain in full, completed from reference TRBV7-6 and TRBJ1-5, reads GAGVSQSPRYKVTKRGQDVALRCDPISGHVSLYWYRQALGQGPEFLTYFNYEAQQDKSGLPNDRFSAERPEGSISTLTIQRTEQRDSAMYRCASSLEGKKGQPQHFGDGTRLSIL.

V gene TRBV11-1 combines with J gene TRBJ2-5; no reliable D call. Germline CDR1 and CDR2: SGHAT and FQDESV (reference sequence). V gave up 4 bases and J gave up 3 bases, with 9 bases separating them. The CDR3 runs 13 residues. CDR3 loop: CASSSYAKETQYF. The CDR3 DNA is TGTGCCAGCAGCTCCTATGCCAAAGAGACCCAGTACTTC. Together with reference TRBV11-1 and TRBJ2-5, the CDR3 gives the full variable domain: EAEVAQSPRYKITEKSQAVAFWCDPISGHATLYWYRQILGQGPELLVQFQDESVVDDSQLPKDRFSAERLKGVDSTLKIQPAELGDSAMYLCASSSYAKETQYFGPGTRLLVL.

This chain uses TRBV19 with TRBJ1-5; D gene uncertain. With 7 bases removed from V and 3 bases from J, the gap between germline ends came to 16 bases. From germline, CDR1 is LNHDA and CDR2 SQIVND (reference sequence). The CDR3 has 15 residues. CDR3 protein: CASTRWAPDNQPQHF. The CDR3 DNA reads TGTGCCAGTACCAGATGGGCTCCCGACAATCAGCCCCAGCATTTT.

The chain recombines TRBV29-1 with TRBJ2-7; TRBD1 matches at 9 bases. The V and J ends lost 6 bases and 7 bases, in that order; junction bases with no gene match: 10. The CDR3 is made up of 13 amino acids. Germline CDR1 SQVTM, CDR2 ANQGSEA. CDR3 amino acids: CSVRTGATGEQYF. As DNA, the CDR3 is TGCAGCGTCAGGACAGGGGCGACCGGTGAGCAGTACTTC.

The chain links TRBV4-3 to TRBJ1-2, with 10 bases identical to TRBD1. This CDR3 comprises 17 residues. With V trimmed by 0 bases and J by 5 bases, 9 bases remained unmatched. Germline CDR1 and CDR2: LGHNA and YSLEER. The CDR3 DNA sequence: TGCGCCAGCAGCCAAGATTGGGTCGGACAGGGGGTTTATGGCTACACCTTC. Its translation: CASSQDWVGQGVYGYTF.

The CDR3 DNA sequence: TGTGCCAGCTCACTGACAGATGACCAAGAGACCCAGTACTTC. Residues: CASSLTDDQETQYF. The genes are TRBV18 and TRBJ2-5; D is perhaps TRBD1 (5 bases). The CDR3 length is 14 residues. The ends were cut back, 4 bases at V and 0 bases at J, with 9 bases in the middle. Looked up from germline, CDR1 is KGHSH and CDR2 is LQKENI.

The chain combines TRBV9 with TRBJ2-2; the D gene is possibly TRBD1 (6 bases). The CDR3 sequence is 15 residues long. Germline CDR1 and CDR2: SGDLS and YYNGEE. V was shortened by 5 bases and J by 3 bases, with 14 bases between the two germline ends. CDR3 DNA sequence: TGTGCCAGCAGTGTCCAGGGGACCCACACCGGGGAGCTGTTTTTT. Encoded protein: CASSVQGTHTGELFF. Looking up the rest from reference TRBV9 and TRBJ2-2 gives the full variable domain: DSGVTQTPKHLITATGQRVTLRCSPRSGDLSVYWYQQSLDQGLQFLIQYYNGEERAKGNILERFSAQQFPDLHSELNLSSLELGDSALYFCASSVQGTHTGELFFGEGSRLTVL.

The chain is built from TRBV7-9 and TRBJ1-1; 7 bases map to TRBD1. This CDR3 region has 17 residues. Germline CDR1 reads SEHNR; CDR2 reads FQNEAQ (reference sequence). The V and J ends lost 5 bases and 3 bases, in that order; junction bases with no gene match: 15. This CDR3 is CASSREYLDREDTEAFF. The CDR3 nucleotides read TGTGCCAGCAGCCGGGAATACCTAGACAGGGAGGACACTGAAGCTTTCTTT.

This chain joins TRBV28 and TRBJ1-1; 8 bases agree with TRBD1. Germline CDR1 and CDR2: MDHEN and SYDVKM. The CDR3 sequence is 14 residues long. Trimming at V came to 6 bases and at J to 11 bases, leaving 14 bases not matched to a gene. CDR3: CASSLTLWTGHAFF. The CDR3 DNA is TGTGCCAGCAGCCTCACTCTATGGACAGGGCATGCTTTCTTT.

The V gene is TRBV7-2, the J gene TRBJ1-2; possible D gene TRBD1, 6 bases. This CDR3 spans 14 amino acids. The germline V gene encodes CDR1 SGHTA and CDR2 FQGNSA. Trimming cost V 1 base and J 4 bases, with 10 bases left between them. This chain's CDR3 is CASSLGGQLYGYTF. The DNA of the CDR3 is TGTGCCAGCAGCTTAGGAGGACAGCTCTATGGCTACACCTTC.

The chain is built from TRBV4-3 and TRBJ2-6; 10 positions match TRBD1. The CDR3 has 19 residues. V lost 0 bases and J lost 2; bases outside the gene matches: 7. CDR1 is LGHNA and CDR2 is YSLEER in the germline V gene. The CDR3 sequence: CASSQDSPTGGAGANVLTF. The CDR3 DNA follows: TGCGCCAGCAGCCAAGATAGCCCGACAGGGGGCGCTGGGGCCAACGTCCTGACTTTC.

A word on this clone: This same CDR3 is encoded by further DNA sequences in the sample. V and J are TRBV29-1 and TRBJ1-1; D gene unclear. Trimming removed 4 bases at V and 4 bases at J, with 7 bases between. This CDR3 has 11 residues. Germline V gene data show CDR1 as SQVTM and CDR2 as ANQGSEA. CDR3 DNA: TGCAGCGTTGCAAGAGGCACTGAAGCTTTCTTT. This codes for CSVARGTEAFF.

The V gene is TRBV28, the J gene TRBJ2-7; 11 nucleotides align to TRBD2. The ends lost 3 bases at V and 2 bases at J; junction bases unmatched: 6. In germline, CDR1 is MDHEN, CDR2 SYDVKM. CDR3 size: 16 residues. CDR3 amino acids: CASSFPLAGATYEQYF. The CDR3 DNA sequence: TGTGCCAGCAGTTTTCCACTAGCGGGGGCCACCTACGAGCAGTACTTC.

The chain is built from TRBV5-5 and TRBJ2-7, with TRBD2 matching 7 bases. CDR1 SGHKS and CDR2 YYEKEE come from the germline V gene (reference sequence). CDR3 length equals 16 residues. V was clipped by 4 bases and J by 0 bases; unmatched bases: 10. This chain's CDR3 is CASSAPGGKSSYEQYV. In DNA, the CDR3 is TGTGCCAGCAGCGCTCCCGGGGGGAAAAGCTCCTACGAGCAGTACGTC.

The V gene is TRBV6-4, the J gene TRBJ1-1, with TRBD1 matching over 7 bases. Germline loops: CDR1 MRHNA, CDR2 SNTAGT. The CDR3 runs 14 residues. J lost 4 bases, V lost 0 bases, and 2 bases had no gene match. CDR3 bases: TGTGCCAGCAGTGACTCAGGGACAGCCACTGAAGCTTTCTTT. Translated: CASSDSGTATEAFF.

The chain is built from TRBV9 and TRBJ2-7; the D gene is possibly TRBD1 (5 bases). Germline CDR1 is SGDLS and CDR2 is YYNGEE. V lost 1 base and J lost 7, with 21 bases in between. The CDR3 is 16 amino acids. In DNA, the CDR3 is TGTGCCAGCAGCGTAACCTTTGAGGCAGGGATAACTGAGCAGTACTTC. This codes for CASSVTFEAGITEQYF.

The CDR3 nucleotides read TGCGCCAGCATCCCAGGGGACAGAAAATATAGCAATCAGCCCCAGCATTTT. It yields the protein CASIPGDRKYSNQPQHF. The chain is built from TRBV10-1 and TRBJ1-5; 7 bases are a match to TRBD1. V shed 7 bases and J 0 bases; nucleotides not matched to a gene: 12. CDR1 and CDR2 (germline): WNHNN, SYGVQD (reference sequence). The CDR3 is made up of 17 amino acids.